This TCR beta chain was observed in a study of vaccination and CD4 T cells after COVID-19. Study at large: Stimulation of the cells used overlapping spike peptide pools from SARS-CoV-2 and from the common cold coronaviruses HCoV-NL63, HCoV-OC43 and HCoV-229E.

The treatment was: roughly ten-day PBMC culture with coronavirus spike peptide pools or control peptides (ViraFEST assay). Pre-COVID-19 pandemic sampling (2011-2018) yielded the unexposed donor's CD4+ T cells. Turning to this clonotype: The antigen is undetermined.

Cultured CD4+ T cell DNA was sequenced using the Oncomine TCR Beta short-read assay. TCRdb re-derived calls from the PCR reads in MiXCR, one entry per CDR3 protein. Counted here are thousands of distinct CDR3 sequences, more than 25% occurring once; the ten biggest clones make up 30% to 50%. The CDR3 covers 16 residues. The germline V gene encodes CDR1 SGHVS and CDR2 FNYEAQ. The J segment lost 5 bases and the V segment lost 1 base, leaving 9 bases of the junction unmatched. Sequencing was performed on CD4+ T cells from blood, cultured in vitro. V is TRBV7-6 and J is TRBJ2-5, with 8 bases matching TRBD1. The sequence derives from a human donor in good health. The CDR3 here is CASSLGAGGASETQYF. For the CDR3, the DNA is TGTGCCAGCAGCTTAGGTGCAGGGGGCGCTTCGGAGACCCAGTACTTC.